These T cell receptor beta chains were read from a single sample in a study of T cells after yellow fever vaccination. TCRdb reanalysed the 5' RACE reads using MiXCR and keeps one entry per CDR3 protein. The data hold about 340,000 distinct CDR3 sequences, with around 13% observed a single time. Sequenced here: CD4+ T cells sorted from PBMCs, sampled 15 days after the yellow fever booster vaccination. The receptors derive from a man in his late teens or twenties who received the YFV17D yellow fever vaccine. Both conserved end residues are part of each CDR3. The order of the fields is clone size, J gene, D gene, V gene, CDR3 protein, CDR3 DNA. The D gene is left open where the match is weak. Some rows have no size entry. The others give once, few or many, or a class for an expanded clone.

abundance: few; j_gene: TRBJ2-5; d_gene: -; v_gene: TRBV5-1; CDR3aa: CASSQTGRTEETQYF; CDR3nt: TGCGCCAGCAGCCAGACGGGACGGACGGAAGAGACCCAGTACTTC
abundance: -; j_gene: TRBJ1-2; d_gene: -; v_gene: TRBV12-3/TRBV12-4; CDR3aa: CASSFESRAHGYTF; CDR3nt: TGTGCCAGCAGTTTCGAAAGTAGAGCGCATGGCTACACCTTC
abundance: -; j_gene: TRBJ1-1; d_gene: TRBD1; v_gene: TRBV29-1; CDR3aa: CSVDGTGNTEAFF; CDR3nt: TGCAGCGTAGACGGGACAGGGAACACTGAAGCTTTCTTT
abundance: many; j_gene: TRBJ2-7; d_gene: TRBD1; v_gene: TRBV6-2/TRBV6-3; CDR3aa: CASSYSAGGRLEQYF; CDR3nt: TGTGCCAGCAGTTACTCGGCAGGGGGCCGGCTCGAGCAGTACTTC
abundance: many; j_gene: TRBJ2-3; d_gene: TRBD2; v_gene: TRBV6-6; CDR3aa: CASRTVGGDTQYF; CDR3nt: TGTGCCAGCCGGACTGTGGGAGGGGACACGCAGTATTTT
abundance: many; j_gene: TRBJ2-7; d_gene: -; v_gene: TRBV9; CDR3aa: CASSGYVSGEQYF; CDR3nt: TGTGCCAGCAGCGGGTACGTTAGTGGCGAGCAGTACTTC
abundance: -; j_gene: TRBJ2-1; d_gene: TRBD2; v_gene: TRBV7-9; CDR3aa: CASSLAPGLAGGLPDEQFF; CDR3nt: TGTGCCAGCAGCTTAGCACCGGGACTAGCGGGGGGCCTTCCCGATGAGCAGTTCTTC
abundance: -; j_gene: TRBJ2-3; d_gene: TRBD2; v_gene: TRBV5-4; CDR3aa: CASSLGAGGATDTQYF; CDR3nt: TGTGCCAGCAGCTTGGGAGCCGGGGGGGCCACAGATACGCAGTATTTT
abundance: few; j_gene: TRBJ2-2; d_gene: -; v_gene: TRBV5-1; CDR3aa: CASSLQSSSGELFF; CDR3nt: TGCGCCAGCAGCTTGCAGTCTAGTTCCGGGGAGCTGTTTTTT
abundance: once; j_gene: TRBJ2-3; d_gene: -; v_gene: TRBV7-2; CDR3aa: CASSQPTGFLTDTQYF; CDR3nt: TGTGCCAGCAGCCAGCCAACAGGATTCCTCACAGATACGCAGTATTTT
abundance: many; j_gene: TRBJ2-1; d_gene: -; v_gene: TRBV29-1; CDR3aa: CSVSRPPGFNEQFF; CDR3nt: TGCAGCGTTTCCCGACCCCCGGGATTTAATGAGCAGTTCTTC
abundance: few; j_gene: TRBJ1-1; d_gene: -; v_gene: TRBV7-9; CDR3aa: CASSLMQDWNSF; CDR3nt: TGTGCCAGCAGCTTAATGCAGGACTGGAATTCCTTT
abundance: -; j_gene: TRBJ2-2; d_gene: -; v_gene: TRBV28; CDR3aa: CAFQGLGGELFF; CDR3nt: TGTGCCTTTCAGGGGCTGGGCGGGGAGCTGTTTTTT
abundance: few; j_gene: TRBJ2-7; d_gene: -; v_gene: TRBV12-3/TRBV12-4; CDR3aa: CASSLALLRPLEQYF; CDR3nt: TGTGCCAGCAGTTTAGCGCTTTTACGGCCTCTCGAGCAGTACTTC
abundance: -; j_gene: TRBJ1-2; d_gene: -; v_gene: TRBV5-1; CDR3aa: CASSLGEQLGYYGYTF; CDR3nt: TGCGCCAGCAGCCTTGGTGAGCAGCTTGGGTACTATGGCTACACCTTC
abundance: -; j_gene: TRBJ2-7; d_gene: TRBD1; v_gene: TRBV6-5; CDR3aa: CASKEGAYYEQYF; CDR3nt: TGTGCCAGCAAAGAGGGGGCGTACTACGAGCAGTACTTC
abundance: many; j_gene: TRBJ1-1; d_gene: -; v_gene: TRBV6-5; CDR3aa: CASSYNQNTEAFF; CDR3nt: TGTGCCAGCAGTTACAACCAGAACACTGAAGCTTTCTTT
abundance: few; j_gene: TRBJ1-6; d_gene: TRBD1; v_gene: TRBV10-3; CDR3aa: CAIAQRTGEAGSPLHF; CDR3nt: TGTGCCATCGCTCAACGGACAGGGGAGGCGGGTTCACCCCTCCACTTT
abundance: -; j_gene: TRBJ1-3; d_gene: -; v_gene: TRBV9; CDR3aa: CASSARGAGNTIYF; CDR3nt: TGTGCCAGCAGCGCGAGGGGAGCTGGAAACACCATATATTTT
abundance: few; j_gene: TRBJ2-3; d_gene: -; v_gene: TRBV7-2; CDR3aa: CASSLAVRNTDTQYF; CDR3nt: TGTGCCAGCAGCTTAGCGGTCCGAAACACAGATACGCAGTATTTT
abundance: -; j_gene: TRBJ2-5; d_gene: TRBD2; v_gene: TRBV5-1; CDR3aa: CASSLALAGSRETQYF; CDR3nt: TGCGCCAGCAGCTTGGCATTAGCGGGGTCTCGAGAGACCCAGTACTTC
abundance: few; j_gene: TRBJ2-1; d_gene: TRBD2; v_gene: TRBV12-3/TRBV12-4; CDR3aa: CASSFRGGQFF; CDR3nt: TGTGCCAGCAGTTTTCGGGGGGGGCAGTTCTTC
abundance: -; j_gene: TRBJ2-3; d_gene: TRBD2; v_gene: TRBV7-2; CDR3aa: CASSLRLAGGPGDTQYF; CDR3nt: TGTGCCAGCAGCTTGAGACTAGCGGGGGGTCCGGGAGATACGCAGTATTTT